This TCR beta chain was recorded in a study of T cells in localized non-small cell lung cancer. V was trimmed by 5 bases and J by 4 bases, leaving 13 bases between them. This CDR3 spans 14 amino acids. CDR1 is MNHNS, CDR2 SASEGT, per germline. Assay used: immunoSEQ multiplex PCR; TCRdb lists only in-frame clones, some missing. Here the sample spans just over 70,000 clones, approximately 87% being singletons. This TCR derives from a male donor at least 60 years old with stage III squamous cell lung carcinoma. V is TRBV6-1 and J is TRBJ2-3; D ambiguous. Here the sequenced sample was peripheral blood, taken before any cancer treatment. CDR3: CASSLTPMPDTQYF. DNA for the CDR3: TGTGCCAGCAGTCTCACACCGATGCCAGATACGCAGTATTTT.